This T cell receptor beta chain emerged from a study of shared clonotypes between healthy human individuals. Study background: CD8 memory received one plate per donor, CD8 naive two, CD4 memory three and CD4 naive three. Study-wide findings and caveats: Relative to their counterparts shared across all four donors, non-shared clonotypes exhibited diminished generation probabilities.

This clone was recorded only once. Antigen specificity is unknown. Produced via immunoSEQ multiplex PCR; TCRdb's table is partial and in-frame only. The sample includes about 670,000 clones, around 72% of them seen just once. The sequenced sample was memory CD4+ T cells sorted from blood. Documented subset: CD45RA-negative fraction. This sequence originates from a woman in her thirties in good health.

CDR3 loop: CASSIGVALATDTQYF. CDR3 sequence (DNA): TGTGCCAGTAGTATAGGGGTGGCCCTAGCCACAGATACGCAGTATTTT. The chain employs TRBV19 and TRBJ2-3; D might be TRBD2 (5 bases). Germline V lookup: CDR1 LNHDA, CDR2 SQIVND (reference sequence). The CDR3 loop spans 16 amino acids. V lost 1 base and J 2 bases, leaving 13 bases between the germline ends. Supplemented by reference TRBV19 and TRBJ2-3, the full variable domain reads DGGITQSPKYLFRKEGQNVTLSCEQNLNHDAMYWYRQDPGQGLRLIYYSQIVNDFQKGDIAEGYSVSREKKESFPLTVTSAQKNPTAFYLCASSIGVALATDTQYFGPGTRLTVL.